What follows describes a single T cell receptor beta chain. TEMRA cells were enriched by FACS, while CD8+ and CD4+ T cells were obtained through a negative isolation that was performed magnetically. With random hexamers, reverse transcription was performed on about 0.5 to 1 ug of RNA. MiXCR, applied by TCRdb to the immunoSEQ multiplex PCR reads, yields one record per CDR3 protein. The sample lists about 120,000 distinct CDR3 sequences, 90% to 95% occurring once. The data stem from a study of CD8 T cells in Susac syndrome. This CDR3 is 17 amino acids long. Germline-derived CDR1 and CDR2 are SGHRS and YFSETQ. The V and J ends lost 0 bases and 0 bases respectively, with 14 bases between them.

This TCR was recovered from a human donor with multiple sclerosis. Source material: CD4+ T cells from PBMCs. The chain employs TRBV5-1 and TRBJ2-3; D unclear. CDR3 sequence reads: CASSLAGQPLSTDTQYF. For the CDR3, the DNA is TGCGCCAGCAGCTTGGCCGGGCAGCCACTAAGCACAGATACGCAGTATTTT.